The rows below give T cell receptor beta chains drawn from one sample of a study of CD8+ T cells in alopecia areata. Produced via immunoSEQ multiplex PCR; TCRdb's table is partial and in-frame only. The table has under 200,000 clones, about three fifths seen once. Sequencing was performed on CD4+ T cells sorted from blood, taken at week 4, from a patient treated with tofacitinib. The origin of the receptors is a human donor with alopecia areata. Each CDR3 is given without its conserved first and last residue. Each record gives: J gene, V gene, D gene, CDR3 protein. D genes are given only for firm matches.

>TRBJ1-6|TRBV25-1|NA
ASSNKPYNSPLH
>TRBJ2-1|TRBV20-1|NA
SALGNEQF
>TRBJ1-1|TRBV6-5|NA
ASRGANTEAF
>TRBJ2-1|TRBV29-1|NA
SVASYNEQF
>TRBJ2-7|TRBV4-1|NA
ASSQEGRGLYEQY
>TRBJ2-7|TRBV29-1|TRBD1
SGRDRRNEQY
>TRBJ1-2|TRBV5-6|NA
ASSPYNLGGGYT
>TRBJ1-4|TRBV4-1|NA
ASSQQKKLF
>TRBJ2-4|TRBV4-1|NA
ASSRPGGPLAKNIQY
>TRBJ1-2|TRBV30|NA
AWSESRGFDGYT
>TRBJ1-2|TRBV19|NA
ASSIARRNYGYT
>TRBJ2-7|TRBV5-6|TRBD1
ASTPDRGYEQY
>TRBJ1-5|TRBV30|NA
AWEQGSNQPQH
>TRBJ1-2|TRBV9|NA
ASSGRTYGYT
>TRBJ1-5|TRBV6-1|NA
ASSDPVDLISEN
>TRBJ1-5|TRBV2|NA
ASRRGSQPQH
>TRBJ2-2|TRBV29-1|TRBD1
SGKRGLGELF
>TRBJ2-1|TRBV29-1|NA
SARWAGGEGNEQF
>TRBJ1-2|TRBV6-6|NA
ASSYATGSNYGYT
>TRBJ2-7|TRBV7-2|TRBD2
ASRWDYNSYEQY
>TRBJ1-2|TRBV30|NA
AWSVGGGYT
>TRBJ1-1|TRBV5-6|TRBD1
ASSWDRGNTEAF
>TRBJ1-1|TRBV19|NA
ASSIGRAKTEAF
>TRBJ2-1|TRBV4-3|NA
ASSQVVLPRAHEQF
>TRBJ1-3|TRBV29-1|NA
SGGHGNTIY